These T cell receptor beta chains were read from a single sample in a study of T cell responses to AZD1222 COVID-19 vaccine. Generated by immunoSEQ multiplex PCR, the TCRdb table keeps only in-frame clones and is missing some. The profile shows 120,000 to 150,000 clones, about 91% of them singletons. Sequencing was performed on peripheral blood, taken 28 days after the second AZD1222 dose. Receptors were obtained from an adult who received the AZD1222 COVID-19 vaccine. CDR3s include the opening cysteine and the closing phenylalanine or tryptophan. A D gene is named only where the DNA matches it firmly. Only part of the rows carry a size: once, few, many, or a class if the clone is expanded.

>TRBJ1-6|-|13|-|TRBV20-1
TGCAGTGCTAGTATGGACAGTAATTCACCCCTCCACTTT
CSASMDSNSPLHF
>TRBJ1-2|-|13|-|TRBV18
TGTGCCAGCTCACCCGCCAGGGACTATGGCTACACCTTC
CASSPARDYGYTF
>TRBJ1-1|once|13|-|TRBV20-1
TGCAGTGCTAGTGTCAGGGAGAACACTGAAGCTTTCTTT
CSASVRENTEAFF
>TRBJ2-3|-|13|-|TRBV3-1/TRBV3-2
TGTGCCAGCAGCCTACTCCGGGATTATACGCAGTATTTT
CASSLLRDYTQYF
>TRBJ1-5|-|15|TRBD1|TRBV18
TGTGCCAGCTCACAGGAGGGGGCAAGCAATCAGCCCCAGCATTTT
CASSQEGASNQPQHF
>TRBJ1-1|-|13|-|TRBV12-5
TGTGCTAGTGGTTTGGTAGTAGGGAGGGAATCTTTCTTT
CASGLVVGRESFF
>TRBJ1-4|-|16|TRBD1|TRBV3-1/TRBV3-2
TGTGCCAGCAGCCTCCGGACAGGGGGAGGGGGTGAAAAACTGTTTTTT
CASSLRTGGGGEKLFF
>TRBJ2-7|-|12|-|TRBV6-5
TGTGCCAGCATTACCATTGGGGGAGAGCAGTACTTC
CASITIGGEQYF
>TRBJ1-2|many|17|-|TRBV7-2
TGTGCCAGCAGCTTAGTAGTAGGCGGGGCCTCTAACTATGGCTACACCTTC
CASSLVVGGASNYGYTF
>TRBJ1-2|-|14|-|TRBV6-2/TRBV6-3
TGTGCCAGCAGTTACTCGGGCAGGGCAGGTGGCTACACCTTC
CASSYSGRAGGYTF
>TRBJ2-5|once|15|TRBD2|TRBV5-6
TGTGCCAGCAGCATTAGCGGGGAGCCTAGGAAGACCCAGTACTTC
CASSISGEPRKTQYF
>TRBJ1-3|-|15|-|TRBV5-1
TGCGCCAGCAGCTTATCAGGGGTCTCTGGAAACACCATATATTTT
CASSLSGVSGNTIYF
>TRBJ1-1|-|14|-|TRBV7-2
TGTGCCACCGGAGGGAGAGGAGTGAACACTGAAGCTTTCTTT
CATGGRGVNTEAFF
>TRBJ1-2|few|10|-|TRBV20-1
TGCAGTGCTAACCCGTGGGGCTACACCTTC
CSANPWGYTF
>TRBJ2-1|-|15|-|TRBV13
TGTGCCAGCAGCCAGGCTAGCGAGAATTACAATGAGCAGTTCTTC
CASSQASENYNEQFF
>TRBJ1-2|-|13|-|TRBV19
TGTGCCAGTAGCCCGGGACAAAACGGCGGCTACACCTTC
CASSPGQNGGYTF
>TRBJ1-1|-|14|-|TRBV5-1
TGCGCCAGCAGCTTAGGTGGGGGGGTCACTGAAGCTTTCTTT
CASSLGGGVTEAFF
>TRBJ1-5|-|13|-|TRBV6-6
TGTGCCAGCAGCCCCGACACCAATCAGCCCCAGCATTTT
CASSPDTNQPQHF
>TRBJ1-1|-|13|-|TRBV6-5
TGTGCCAGCAGACAGGGAAAGGCGACTGAAGCTTTCTTT
CASRQGKATEAFF
>TRBJ1-2|-|16|TRBD1|TRBV5-6
TGTGCCAGCAGCTTACCGGGACAGGAGACTAACTATGGCTACACCTTC
CASSLPGQETNYGYTF
>TRBJ2-1|few|14|TRBD2|TRBV28
TGTGCCAGCAGCCCTAGCGGGGGCTACAATGAGCAGTTCTTC
CASSPSGGYNEQFF
>TRBJ1-1|-|13|-|TRBV9
TGTGCCAGCAGCGTACAGGGAGACACTGAAGCTTTCTTT
CASSVQGDTEAFF
>TRBJ1-2|-|13|TRBD1|TRBV7-9
TGTGCCAGCAGCTTCGGGACAGGGCCTGGCTACACCTTC
CASSFGTGPGYTF
>TRBJ2-3|-|15|-|TRBV19
TGTGCCAGTAGGTTGGGAGGGGGGGCCCCAGATACGCAGTATTTT
CASRLGGGAPDTQYF
>TRBJ1-2|-|16|TRBD1|TRBV10-3
TGTGCCATCAGTGAGTCCCAGTTGGGACAGGGGAAAGGCTACACCTTC
CAISESQLGQGKGYTF
>TRBJ1-2|-|17|TRBD1|TRBV5-1
TGCGCCAGCAGCTCCAGGGACAGGGGGCACTTCAACTATGGCTACACCTTC
CASSSRDRGHFNYGYTF
>TRBJ1-1|-|14|-|TRBV5-1
TGCGCCAGCAGCTATGACAGACTGAACACTGAAGCTTTCTTT
CASSYDRLNTEAFF
>TRBJ1-2|-|14|-|TRBV18
TGTGCCAGCTCACCAGGTTTCAGGGAGAACGGCTACACCTTC
CASSPGFRENGYTF
>TRBJ2-7|-|17|TRBD2|TRBV4-1
TGCGCCAGCAGCCAAGAAGGACTAGCGGGAGGGTCCTACGAGCAGTACTTC
CASSQEGLAGGSYEQYF
>TRBJ1-4|-|13|-|TRBV9
TGTGCCAGCAGCGTAGGCGTCTATGAAAAACTGTTTTTT
CASSVGVYEKLFF
>TRBJ1-5|-|14|-|TRBV7-2
TGTGCCAGCAGCCGGGGCGGGGGGAATCAGCCCCAGCATTTT
CASSRGGGNQPQHF
>TRBJ1-5|-|12|-|TRBV4-1
TGCGCCAGCAGCCAAGGTGCAGGGACCCAGCATTTT
CASSQGAGTQHF
>TRBJ2-5|once|16|TRBD2|TRBV24-1
TGTGCCACCAGTGATTTCCTTTCTAGCGGGGGAGAGACCCAGTACTTC
CATSDFLSSGGETQYF
>TRBJ2-1|few|15|TRBD2|TRBV11-2
TGTGCCAGCAGCTTAAAACGGGGGGGCTACCCTGAGCAGTTCTTC
CASSLKRGGYPEQFF
>TRBJ1-5|once|14|-|TRBV7-8
TGTGCCAGCAACCTTAAGAGTGGGGGACAGCCCCAGCATTTT
CASNLKSGGQPQHF
>TRBJ1-6|-|12|-|TRBV7-9
TGTGCCAGCAGCTTAGATAATTCACCCCTCCACTTT
CASSLDNSPLHF
>TRBJ1-4|-|16|TRBD1|TRBV9
TGTGCCAGCAGCGTAGGGGTGACAGGGACTAATGAAAAACTGTTTTTT
CASSVGVTGTNEKLFF
>TRBJ2-1|-|15|-|TRBV14
TGTGCCAGCAGTAGAGGGCCTCCCCGAAACAATGAGCAGTTCTTC
CASSRGPPRNNEQFF
>TRBJ1-2|-|16|-|TRBV10-1
TGCGCCAGCACCTGGTGTTGGGTGAGAGCTAACTATGGCTACACCTTC
CASTWCWVRANYGYTF
>TRBJ1-4|once|14|-|TRBV7-9
TGTGCCAGCAGCTTAGGCGGGGAAGGGGAAAAACTGTTTTTT
CASSLGGEGEKLFF
>TRBJ1-1|-|17|TRBD1|TRBV5-1
TGCGCCAGCAGCGCCTACCGGGACAGGGGTACGCACACTGAAGCTTTCTTT
CASSAYRDRGTHTEAFF
>TRBJ2-7|-|13|-|TRBV29-1
TGCAGCGGATGGGACATTTTATCCTACGAGCAGTACTTC
CSGWDILSYEQYF
>TRBJ1-3|-|14|-|TRBV6-4
TGTGCCAGCAGTGACTCAGGGGGAGGAAACACCATATATTTT
CASSDSGGGNTIYF
>TRBJ1-1|-|15|-|TRBV3-1/TRBV3-2
TGTGCCAGCAGCCAAGATCGGCAGCGGGGCACTGAAGCTTTCTTT
CASSQDRQRGTEAFF
>TRBJ1-5|-|17|-|TRBV10-3
TGTGCCATCAGTGAGGCACAGAGCACTGCAAGCAATCAGCCCCAGCATTTT
CAISEAQSTASNQPQHF
>TRBJ2-7|-|12|TRBD1|TRBV7-9
TGTGCCAGCAGCTCAGGGGGACACGAGCAGTACTTC
CASSSGGHEQYF
>TRBJ1-4|-|15|TRBD1|TRBV6-5
TGTGCCAGCAGTTCCGGGACAGGGGTGAGAGAAAAACTGTTTTTT
CASSSGTGVREKLFF
>TRBJ2-1|-|17|-|TRBV1
TGCACCAGCAGCCACAGCGGACACCAACCCAGGGAGGATGAGCAGTTCTTC
CTSSHSGHQPREDEQFF
>TRBJ1-1|-|15|-|TRBV18
TGTGCCAGCTCACCGTACCGGGACAAGAACACTGAAGCTTTCTTT
CASSPYRDKNTEAFF
>TRBJ1-2|-|16|TRBD1|TRBV19
TGTGCCAGTAGTGCCCAACAGGGGGCTCCGCGGAATGGCTACACCTTC
CASSAQQGAPRNGYTF
>TRBJ1-5|-|12|-|TRBV28
TGTGCCAGCAGTTCTTCCTGGAAACCCCAGCATTTT
CASSSSWKPQHF